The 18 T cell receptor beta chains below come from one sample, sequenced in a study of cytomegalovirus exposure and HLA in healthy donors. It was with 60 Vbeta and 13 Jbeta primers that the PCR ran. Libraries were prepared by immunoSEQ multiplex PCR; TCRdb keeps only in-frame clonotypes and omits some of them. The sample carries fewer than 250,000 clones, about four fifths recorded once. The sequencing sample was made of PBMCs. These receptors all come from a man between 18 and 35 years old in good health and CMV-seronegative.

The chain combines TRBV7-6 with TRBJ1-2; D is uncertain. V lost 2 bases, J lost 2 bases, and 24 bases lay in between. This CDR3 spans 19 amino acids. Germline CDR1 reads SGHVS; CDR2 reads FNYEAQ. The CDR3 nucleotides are TGTGCCAGCAGCTTATTTCCATGGCAGAGTGGGGAGAACAACTATGGCTACACCTTC. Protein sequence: CASSLFPWQSGENNYGYTF.

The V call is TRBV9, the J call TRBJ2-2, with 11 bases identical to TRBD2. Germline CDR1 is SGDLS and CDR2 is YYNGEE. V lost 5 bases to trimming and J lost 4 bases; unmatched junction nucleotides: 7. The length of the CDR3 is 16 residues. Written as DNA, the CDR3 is TGTGCCAGCAGTTACTTTAGCGGGGGGGGCACCGGGGAGCTGTTTTTT. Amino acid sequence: CASSYFSGGGTGELFF.

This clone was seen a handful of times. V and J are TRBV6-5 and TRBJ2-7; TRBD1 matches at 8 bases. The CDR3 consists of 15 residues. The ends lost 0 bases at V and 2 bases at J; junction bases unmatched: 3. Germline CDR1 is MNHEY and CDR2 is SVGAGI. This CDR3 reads CASSYSPDRAYEQYF. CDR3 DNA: TGTGCCAGCAGTTACTCCCCGGACAGGGCCTACGAGCAGTACTTC.

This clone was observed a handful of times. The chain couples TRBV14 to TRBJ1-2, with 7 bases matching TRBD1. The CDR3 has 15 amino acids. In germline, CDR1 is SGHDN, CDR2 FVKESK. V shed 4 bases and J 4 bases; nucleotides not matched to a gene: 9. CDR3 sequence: CASSPWDSRIYGYTF. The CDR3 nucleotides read TGTGCCAGCAGCCCTTGGGACAGCAGAATCTATGGCTACACCTTC.

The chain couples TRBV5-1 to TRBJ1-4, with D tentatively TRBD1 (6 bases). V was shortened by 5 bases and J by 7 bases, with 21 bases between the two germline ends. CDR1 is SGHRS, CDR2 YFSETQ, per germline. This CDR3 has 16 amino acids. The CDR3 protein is CASSPKYRASPEKLFF. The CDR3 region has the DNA TGCGCCAGCAGTCCGAAGTACAGGGCCTCCCCTGAAAAACTGTTTTTT.

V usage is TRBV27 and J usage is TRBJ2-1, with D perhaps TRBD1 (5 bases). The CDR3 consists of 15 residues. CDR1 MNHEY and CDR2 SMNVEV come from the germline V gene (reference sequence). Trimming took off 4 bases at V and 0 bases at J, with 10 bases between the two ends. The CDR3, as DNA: TGTGCCAGCAGTTCTTCTAGGGGCTCCTACAATGAGCAGTTCTTC. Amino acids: CASSSSRGSYNEQFF.

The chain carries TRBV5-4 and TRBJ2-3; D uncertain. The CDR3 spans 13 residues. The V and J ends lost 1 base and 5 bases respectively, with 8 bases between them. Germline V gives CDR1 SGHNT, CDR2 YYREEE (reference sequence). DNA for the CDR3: TGTGCCAGCAGCTTGTTTACCGGAGATACGCAGTATTTT. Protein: CASSLFTGDTQYF.

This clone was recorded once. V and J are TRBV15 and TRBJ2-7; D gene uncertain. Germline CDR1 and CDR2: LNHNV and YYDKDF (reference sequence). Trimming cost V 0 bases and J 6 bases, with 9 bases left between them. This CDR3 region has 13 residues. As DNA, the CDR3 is TGTGCCACCAGCAGAGATGCCCCGGGCGAGCAGTACTTC. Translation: CATSRDAPGEQYF.

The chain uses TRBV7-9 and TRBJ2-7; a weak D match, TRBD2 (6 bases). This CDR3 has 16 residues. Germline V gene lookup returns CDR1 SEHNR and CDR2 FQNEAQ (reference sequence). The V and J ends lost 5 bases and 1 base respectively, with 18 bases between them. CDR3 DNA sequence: TGTGCCAGCAGCGCACTGGGACGGGGGAATTCCTACGAGCAGTACTTC. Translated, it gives CASSALGRGNSYEQYF.

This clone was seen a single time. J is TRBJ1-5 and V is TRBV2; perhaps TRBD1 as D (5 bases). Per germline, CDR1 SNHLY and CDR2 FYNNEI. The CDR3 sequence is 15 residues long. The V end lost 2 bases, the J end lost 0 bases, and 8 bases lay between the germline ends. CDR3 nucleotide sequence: TGTGCCAGCAGTGAACAGGGTTATAGCAATCAGCCCCAGCATTTT. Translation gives CASSEQGYSNQPQHF.

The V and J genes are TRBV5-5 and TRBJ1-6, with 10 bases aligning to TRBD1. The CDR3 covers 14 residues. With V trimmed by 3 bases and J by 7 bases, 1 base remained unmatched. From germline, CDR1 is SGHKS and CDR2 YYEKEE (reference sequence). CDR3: CASSSDRGNSPLHF. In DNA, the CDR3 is TGTGCCAGCAGCTCGGACAGGGGGAATTCACCCCTCCACTTT.

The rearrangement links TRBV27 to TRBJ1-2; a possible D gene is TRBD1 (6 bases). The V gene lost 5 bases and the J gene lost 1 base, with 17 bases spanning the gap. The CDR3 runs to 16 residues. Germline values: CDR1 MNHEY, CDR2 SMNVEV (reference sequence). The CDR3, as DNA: TGTGCCAGCAGTCACAGGGCCACAACTTTTAACTATGGCTACACCTTC. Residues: CASSHRATTFNYGYTF.

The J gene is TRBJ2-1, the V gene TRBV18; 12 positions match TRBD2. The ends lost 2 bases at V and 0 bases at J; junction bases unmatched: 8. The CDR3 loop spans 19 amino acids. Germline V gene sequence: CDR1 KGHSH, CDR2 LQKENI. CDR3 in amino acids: CASSPVLAGGTSSYNEQFF. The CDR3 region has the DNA TGTGCCAGCTCACCAGTCCTAGCGGGAGGGACGAGCTCCTACAATGAGCAGTTCTTC.

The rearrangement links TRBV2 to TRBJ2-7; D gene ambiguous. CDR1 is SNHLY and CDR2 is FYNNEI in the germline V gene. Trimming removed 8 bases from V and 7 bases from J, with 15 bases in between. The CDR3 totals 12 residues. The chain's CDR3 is CASVGSLREQYF. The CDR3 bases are TGTGCCAGCGTAGGCAGCTTGCGGGAGCAGTACTTC.

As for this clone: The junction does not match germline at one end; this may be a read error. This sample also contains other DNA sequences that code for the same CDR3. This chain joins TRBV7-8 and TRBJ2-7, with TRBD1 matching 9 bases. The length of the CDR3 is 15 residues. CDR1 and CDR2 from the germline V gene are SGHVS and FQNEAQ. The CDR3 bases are TGCGCCAGCAGCCTAAGGGACAGGGTTTCCTACGAGCAGTACTTC. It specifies CASSLRDRVSYEQYF.

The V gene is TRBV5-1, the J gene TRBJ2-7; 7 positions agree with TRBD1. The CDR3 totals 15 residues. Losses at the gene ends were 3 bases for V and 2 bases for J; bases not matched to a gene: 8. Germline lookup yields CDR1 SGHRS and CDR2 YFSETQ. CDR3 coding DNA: TGCGCCAGCAGCTCAAGGACAGGTAGCACCTACGAGCAGTACTTC. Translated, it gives CASSSRTGSTYEQYF.

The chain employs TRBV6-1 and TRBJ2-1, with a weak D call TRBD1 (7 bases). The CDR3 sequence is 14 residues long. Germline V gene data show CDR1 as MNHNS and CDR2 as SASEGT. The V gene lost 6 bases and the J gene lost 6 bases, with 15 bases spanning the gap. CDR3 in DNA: TGTGCCAGCAGGGGACAGTCGGGAGCCAATGAGCAGTTCTTC. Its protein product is CASRGQSGANEQFF.

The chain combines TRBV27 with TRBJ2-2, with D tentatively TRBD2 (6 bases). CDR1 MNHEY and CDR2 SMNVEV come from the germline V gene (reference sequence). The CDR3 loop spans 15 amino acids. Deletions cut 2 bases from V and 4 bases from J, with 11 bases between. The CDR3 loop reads CASSLNSGSTGELFF. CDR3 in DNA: TGTGCCAGCAGTTTAAATTCCGGGAGCACCGGGGAGCTGTTTTTT.